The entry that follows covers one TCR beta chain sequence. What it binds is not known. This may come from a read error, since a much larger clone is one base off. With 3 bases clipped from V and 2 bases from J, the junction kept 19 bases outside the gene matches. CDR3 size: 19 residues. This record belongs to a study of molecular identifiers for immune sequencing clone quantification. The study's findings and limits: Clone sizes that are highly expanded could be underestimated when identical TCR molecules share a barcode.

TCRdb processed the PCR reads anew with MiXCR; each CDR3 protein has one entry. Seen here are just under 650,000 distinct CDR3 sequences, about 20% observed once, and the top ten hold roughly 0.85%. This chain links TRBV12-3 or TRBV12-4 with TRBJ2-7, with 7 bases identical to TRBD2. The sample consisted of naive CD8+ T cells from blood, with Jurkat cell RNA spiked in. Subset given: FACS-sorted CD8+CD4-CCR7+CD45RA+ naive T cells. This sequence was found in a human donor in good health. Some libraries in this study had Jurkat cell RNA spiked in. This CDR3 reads CASSFYSGLVSAGAYEQYF. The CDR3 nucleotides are TGTGCCAGCAGTTTTTACTCAGGACTAGTCTCGGCGGGAGCCTACGAGCAGTACTTC.